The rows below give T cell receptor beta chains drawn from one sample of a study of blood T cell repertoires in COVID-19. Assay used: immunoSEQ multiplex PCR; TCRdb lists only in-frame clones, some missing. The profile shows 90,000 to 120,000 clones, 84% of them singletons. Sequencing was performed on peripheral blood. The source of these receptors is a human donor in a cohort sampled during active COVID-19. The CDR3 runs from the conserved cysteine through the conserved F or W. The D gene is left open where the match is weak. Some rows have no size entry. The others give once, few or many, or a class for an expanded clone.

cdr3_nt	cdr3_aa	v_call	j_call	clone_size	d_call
TGTGCCAGCAGCGTCGGGACAGGGGTTGAAAAACTGTTTTTT	CASSVGTGVEKLFF	TRBV7-9	TRBJ1-4	NA	TRBD1
TGTGCCAGCAGCTTGGAAGGGGGGGCGGTCCTCTCCTACAATGAGCAGTTCTTC	CASSLEGGAVLSYNEQFF	TRBV5-5	TRBJ2-1	NA	NA
TGTGCCAGCTCGCCGGGACAGAACTTCTATGGCTACACCTTC	CASSPGQNFYGYTF	TRBV18	TRBJ1-2	once	TRBD1
TGTGCCAGCAGCCTCTGGGGGCGCGGGTCGAGGTACCAAGAGACCCAGTACTTC	CASSLWGRGSRYQETQYF	TRBV14	TRBJ2-5	once	NA
TGTGCCAGTAGTATACCCAGACTAGCGGGAGGGTCTAGCACAGATACGCAGTATTTT	CASSIPRLAGGSSTDTQYF	TRBV19	TRBJ2-3	NA	TRBD2
TGTGCCAGCAGCGTACAGGTCAGGGGCACAGATACGCAGTATTTT	CASSVQVRGTDTQYF	TRBV9	TRBJ2-3	once	NA
TGTGCCAGCAGCCAAGATTGGCGGGCTAGCGGTGGCAATGAGCAGTTCTTC	CASSQDWRASGGNEQFF	TRBV4-2	TRBJ2-1	NA	TRBD2
TGTGCCAGCAGCTTGACAGGGTGGGCAACTAATGAAAAACTGTTTTTT	CASSLTGWATNEKLFF	TRBV7-8	TRBJ1-4	NA	TRBD1
TGTGCCAGCAGCCCGACAGGGGGACATGGCTACACCTTC	CASSPTGGHGYTF	TRBV12-3/TRBV12-4	TRBJ1-2	NA	TRBD1
TGTGCCAGCAGAGGAGCGGGAAACACAGATACGCAGTATTTT	CASRGAGNTDTQYF	TRBV27	TRBJ2-3	NA	TRBD2
TGTGCCAGCAGTACGACAGGGAGTCTGGGTGAAAAACTGTTTTTT	CASSTTGSLGEKLFF	TRBV6-6	TRBJ1-4	few	TRBD1
TGTGCCAGCAGCCAAGATCCTGGGGGCGGCTACACCTTC	CASSQDPGGGYTF	TRBV14	TRBJ1-2	NA	NA
TGCGCCAGCAGCTTTCTCGGAGGACTGGGTTATGAGCAGTTCTTC	CASSFLGGLGYEQFF	TRBV5-1	TRBJ2-1	NA	NA
TGTGCCAGCAGACAAGGTCTAGGGGATAACTATGGCTACACCTTC	CASRQGLGDNYGYTF	TRBV28	TRBJ1-2	NA	NA
TGCGCCAGCAGCAGTACAGGGATTGGCTACAATGAGCAGTTCTTC	CASSSTGIGYNEQFF	TRBV5-1	TRBJ2-1	NA	NA
TGTGCCAGCAGCCCCCGACTAGCGGTAATCTACAATGAGCAGTTCTTC	CASSPRLAVIYNEQFF	TRBV3-1/TRBV3-2	TRBJ2-1	NA	TRBD2
TGTGCCAGCAGCCAGTACGGGGATTTT	CASSQYGDF	TRBV7-9	TRBJ1-3	NA	NA
TGTGCCAGCAGTTTATTGGGCAGGGTTGCAGATACGCAGTATTTT	CASSLLGRVADTQYF	TRBV28	TRBJ2-3	once	NA
TGTGCCAGCTCACCGTACGGTTGGGATACGCAGTATTTT	CASSPYGWDTQYF	TRBV18	TRBJ2-3	few	NA
TGTGCCAGCTCACCTACCTTGGGACTTACAGATACGCAGTATTTT	CASSPTLGLTDTQYF	TRBV18	TRBJ2-3	once	NA
TGTGCCAGCAGCGGGACAGGGGGAGGAAACACCATATATTTT	CASSGTGGGNTIYF	TRBV9	TRBJ1-3	NA	TRBD1
TGTGCCAGCAGCCCATCACAAGCAGGGGGCCGAACCGGGGAGCTGTTTTTT	CASSPSQAGGRTGELFF	TRBV7-2	TRBJ2-2	NA	TRBD1
TGTGCCAGCGGGGACAGGGTTGCTAACTATGGCTACACCTTC	CASGDRVANYGYTF	TRBV2	TRBJ1-2	NA	TRBD1
TGTGCCAGCAGCCAAGATGCGGCCAGCATTCAGTACTTC	CASSQDAASIQYF	TRBV4-2	TRBJ2-4	NA	NA